The 6 T cell receptor beta chains listed next were all sequenced from one sample in a study of post-analysis software for immune sequencing data. Findings and caveats of the study: Elevated frequency relative to controls characterized a handful of TRBV segments in patients, TRBV5-6, TRBV5-1 and TRBV20-1 among them.

These TCRs' antigens remain unknown. Unique molecular identifiers featured in each of the TCR beta cDNA libraries. MiXCR was run by TCRdb on the PCR reads, yielding one entry per CDR3 protein. The sample lists about 620,000 distinct CDR3 sequences, around 40% occurring once. Sequencing was performed on blood. These TCRs come from a girl aged 10-17 years with multiple sclerosis.

The J gene is TRBJ2-1, the V gene TRBV20-1; 8 nucleotides align to TRBD2. The CDR3 length is 16 residues. Germline CDR1 is DFQATT and CDR2 is SNEGSKA (reference sequence). J gave up 4 bases and V 4 bases, and 12 bases lay outside the gene matches. For the CDR3, the DNA is TGCAGTGCTAAGAGTCCAGCGGGGGCCTTATACAATGAGCAGTTCTTC. Its translation is CSAKSPAGALYNEQFF.

This clonotype has a handful of counts. The genes are TRBV4-2 and TRBJ1-1; 7 bases map to TRBD1. The junction had 11 bases not matched to a gene; V was cut back by 7 bases and J by 3 bases. The CDR3 is made up of 15 amino acids. Per the germline V gene, CDR1 is LGHNA and CDR2 is YNFKEQ. The CDR3 region is CASTGGTASHTEAFF. CDR3 coding DNA: TGTGCCAGCACCGGCGGGACAGCAAGTCACACTGAAGCTTTCTTT.

This chain connects TRBV20-1 to TRBJ2-1; 10 bases are a match to TRBD2. With V trimmed by 3 bases and J by 1 base, 9 bases remained unmatched. The CDR3 spans 17 residues. Germline V CDR1 and CDR2: DFQATT, SNEGSKA (reference sequence). CDR3 DNA sequence: TGCAGTGCTAGCCCCCTCTCTAGCGGGGGTTCCTACAATGAGCAGTTCTTC. Protein product: CSASPLSSGGSYNEQFF.

With respect to this clonotype: A much larger clone sits a single nucleotide away, making a read error possible. The chain couples TRBV4-1 to TRBJ2-1; TRBD2 matches 11 bases. Germline V gives CDR1 MGHRA, CDR2 YSYEKL. There are 21 residues in the CDR3. The CDR3 spells CASNQDGGIAGGPKANNEQFF. The CDR3 region has the DNA TGCGCCAGCAACCAAGATGGCGGGATAGCGGGAGGGCCCAAGGCCAACAATGAGCAGTTCTTC.

This clonotype was seen a single time. DNA for the CDR3: TGTGCCAGCAGCGCGAGGACTAGCGGGGGGGCCGAGCAGTACTTC. Protein sequence: CASSARTSGGAEQYF. The gene calls are TRBV7-2 and TRBJ2-5, with 15 nucleotides matching TRBD2. The J call may be in error: the DNA end matches TRBJ2-7 better. Germline-derived CDR1 and CDR2 are SGHTA and FQGNSA. The CDR3 consists of 15 residues.

The rearrangement joins TRBV24-1 to TRBJ2-5; D call uncertain. The CDR3 is 14 residues long. Trimming took 5 bases from V and 5 from J, leaving 14 bases between them. CDR1 is KGHDR, CDR2 SFDVKD, per germline. This CDR3 reads CATSAHLDGETQYF. The CDR3 bases are TGTGCCACCAGTGCCCACTTGGACGGGGAGACCCAGTACTTC.